The rows below give T cell receptor beta chains drawn from one sample of a study of blood T cell repertoires in COVID-19. The assay was immunoSEQ multiplex PCR, and TCRdb's table has in-frame clones only and misses some. Of roughly 300,000 clones listed, approximately 88% are singletons. Sequences were obtained from peripheral blood. Receptors were obtained from a man younger than 35 with active or convalescent COVID-19. Each CDR3 is given with its conserved first and last residue. A D gene is named only where the DNA matches it firmly. The listing skips clone size in some rows; elsewhere it reads once, few, many or a size class.

CDR3 DNA: TGTGCCAGCAGCGTAGGGGACAGGGGGGTCGAAAAACTGTTTTTT
CDR3 protein: CASSVGDRGVEKLFF
V gene: TRBV9
clone size: NA
D gene: TRBD1
J gene: TRBJ1-4

CDR3 DNA: TGTGCCAGTATTCCCAGCCCGGGTTTCTATGGCTACACCTTC
CDR3 protein: CASIPSPGFYGYTF
V gene: TRBV19
clone size: NA
D gene: NA
J gene: TRBJ1-2

CDR3 DNA: TGTGCCAGTATGGGGACAGTCGTGGGTCAAGAGACCCAGTACTTC
CDR3 protein: CASMGTVVGQETQYF
V gene: TRBV19
clone size: NA
D gene: TRBD1
J gene: TRBJ2-5

CDR3 DNA: TGTGCCAGCAGTTACTCGACCCAGGGAGGCTACACCTTC
CDR3 protein: CASSYSTQGGYTF
V gene: TRBV6-5
clone size: NA
D gene: NA
J gene: TRBJ1-2

CDR3 DNA: TGCAGCGTGGGCACAGGGGGTGCCGGTGAAAAACTGTTTTTT
CDR3 protein: CSVGTGGAGEKLFF
V gene: TRBV29-1
clone size: few
D gene: TRBD1
J gene: TRBJ1-4

CDR3 DNA: TGTGCCAGCAGCCAAGATCTCGTGGGGGGGCCGTCAGATACGCAGTATTTT
CDR3 protein: CASSQDLVGGPSDTQYF
V gene: TRBV3-1/TRBV3-2
clone size: NA
D gene: NA
J gene: TRBJ2-3

CDR3 DNA: TGTGCCAGCAGACAACCGGGACAGGGGATCTATGGCTACACCTTC
CDR3 protein: CASRQPGQGIYGYTF
V gene: TRBV6-5
clone size: NA
D gene: TRBD1
J gene: TRBJ1-2

CDR3 DNA: TGCAGCGTTAGACAAGGGACATACGAGCAGTACTTC
CDR3 protein: CSVRQGTYEQYF
V gene: TRBV29-1
clone size: few
D gene: NA
J gene: TRBJ2-7

CDR3 DNA: TGTGCCAGCAGTGAAACTAGCGGGGGGTCCTACGAGCAGTACTTC
CDR3 protein: CASSETSGGSYEQYF
V gene: TRBV2
clone size: NA
D gene: TRBD2
J gene: TRBJ2-7

CDR3 DNA: TGTGCCAGCAGTTACTCCTGGACAGCGCTAAACACTGAAGCTTTCTTT
CDR3 protein: CASSYSWTALNTEAFF
V gene: TRBV6-5
clone size: few
D gene: NA
J gene: TRBJ1-1

CDR3 DNA: TGCGCCAGCAGCTCCGGGGGGGCCGGGGATACGCAGTATTTT
CDR3 protein: CASSSGGAGDTQYF
V gene: TRBV4-3
clone size: NA
D gene: TRBD2
J gene: TRBJ2-3

CDR3 DNA: TGCAGTGCTAGAGTGACAACGCCCCAGTACTTC
CDR3 protein: CSARVTTPQYF
V gene: TRBV20-1
clone size: NA
D gene: NA
J gene: TRBJ2-5

CDR3 DNA: TGTGCCAGCAGCGAAACGGGACTAGCTCTTAACAATGAGCAGTTCTTC
CDR3 protein: CASSETGLALNNEQFF
V gene: TRBV13
clone size: NA
D gene: TRBD2
J gene: TRBJ2-1

CDR3 DNA: TGTGCCTGGAGTGTAACGGCCTACGGGGGATTTAGAAATCAGCCCCAGCATTTT
CDR3 protein: CAWSVTAYGGFRNQPQHF
V gene: TRBV30
clone size: NA
D gene: NA
J gene: TRBJ1-5

CDR3 DNA: TGTGCCAGCAGCGTAGCTAGCGGGGGGGCAGGAGATACGCAGTATTTT
CDR3 protein: CASSVASGGAGDTQYF
V gene: TRBV9
clone size: NA
D gene: TRBD2
J gene: TRBJ2-3

CDR3 DNA: TGTGCTAGTGGGGGAGCTAATGAAAAACTGTTTTTT
CDR3 protein: CASGGANEKLFF
V gene: TRBV12-5
clone size: NA
D gene: NA
J gene: TRBJ1-4

CDR3 DNA: TGTGCCAGCAGTACACAGGGGGCAGGCGAGCAGTACTTC
CDR3 protein: CASSTQGAGEQYF
V gene: TRBV6-6
clone size: NA
D gene: TRBD1
J gene: TRBJ2-7

CDR3 DNA: TGTGCCAGCAGTCTCTCGACTGGGTCCCCCTACGAGCAGTACTTC
CDR3 protein: CASSLSTGSPYEQYF
V gene: TRBV6-5
clone size: NA
D gene: NA
J gene: TRBJ2-7

CDR3 DNA: TGTGCCAGCAGCTTAGCGGTGGGCACAGATACGCAGTATTTT
CDR3 protein: CASSLAVGTDTQYF
V gene: TRBV11-2
clone size: NA
D gene: NA
J gene: TRBJ2-3

CDR3 DNA: TGTGCCAGCAGCTTTGGGGGGAGCTCCTACGAGCAGTACTTC
CDR3 protein: CASSFGGSSYEQYF
V gene: TRBV5-6
clone size: NA
D gene: NA
J gene: TRBJ2-7

CDR3 DNA: TGTGCTAGTGGTAATCCGGGGGTGAGCACAGATACGCAGTATTTT
CDR3 protein: CASGNPGVSTDTQYF
V gene: TRBV12-5
clone size: NA
D gene: NA
J gene: TRBJ2-3

CDR3 DNA: TGTGCCAGCAGCGCCTTAGCGGGGGGGCTTGGGGAGCTGTTTTTT
CDR3 protein: CASSALAGGLGELFF
V gene: TRBV2
clone size: NA
D gene: TRBD2
J gene: TRBJ2-2

CDR3 DNA: TGTGCCAGCAGCTTGGGACAGTTTAACTATGGCTACACCTTC
CDR3 protein: CASSLGQFNYGYTF
V gene: TRBV5-4
clone size: NA
D gene: NA
J gene: TRBJ1-2

CDR3 DNA: TGTGCCAGCAATCAGCCCGAGGGAGACAATGAGCAGTTCTTC
CDR3 protein: CASNQPEGDNEQFF
V gene: TRBV2
clone size: NA
D gene: NA
J gene: TRBJ2-1

CDR3 DNA: TGTGCCAGTAGTATAGAGACGGGGTTCTCCTACGAGCAGTACTTC
CDR3 protein: CASSIETGFSYEQYF
V gene: TRBV19
clone size: NA
D gene: NA
J gene: TRBJ2-7

CDR3 DNA: TGTGCCAGCAGCTGGGGGACTAGCGGAAGCAATGAGCAGTTCTTC
CDR3 protein: CASSWGTSGSNEQFF
V gene: TRBV13
clone size: NA
D gene: TRBD2
J gene: TRBJ2-1

CDR3 DNA: TGTGCCAGCGAGGAGGGTCGCCAGCCCCAGCATTTT
CDR3 protein: CASEEGRQPQHF
V gene: TRBV6-5
clone size: NA
D gene: NA
J gene: TRBJ1-5

CDR3 DNA: TGTGCCAGCAGCGTAGGGGCTAGCTCAGATACGCAGTATTTT
CDR3 protein: CASSVGASSDTQYF
V gene: TRBV9
clone size: NA
D gene: NA
J gene: TRBJ2-3

CDR3 DNA: TGTGCCAGCAGCGCGAATCCAGGTTTAGGCTACACCTTC
CDR3 protein: CASSANPGLGYTF
V gene: TRBV9
clone size: once
D gene: NA
J gene: TRBJ1-2

CDR3 DNA: TGTGCCAGCAGTGAACCGGGACAGGGGTATGAAAAACTGTTTTTT
CDR3 protein: CASSEPGQGYEKLFF
V gene: TRBV2
clone size: once
D gene: TRBD1
J gene: TRBJ1-4

CDR3 DNA: TGTGCCAGCAGGGTGGGCATGAACACTGAAGCTTTCTTT
CDR3 protein: CASRVGMNTEAFF
V gene: TRBV6-5
clone size: once
D gene: NA
J gene: TRBJ1-1

CDR3 DNA: TGTGCTAGTGTTGCTAGCGGGGGAAATACGCAGTATTTT
CDR3 protein: CASVASGGNTQYF
V gene: TRBV12-5
clone size: NA
D gene: TRBD2
J gene: TRBJ2-3